This T cell receptor beta chain was identified during a study of neoadjuvant anti-PD-1 for oral cavity cancer. Findings and limits, study-wide: Each response group had just a few patients in TCR analyses. Treg/Th17 ratio rose with pretreatment blood and fell with post-treatment tumor TCRbeta clonality.

Germline CDR1 reads SGHVS; CDR2 reads FQNEAQ. V lost 4 bases, J lost 1 base, and 9 bases stayed unmatched. The CDR3 is made up of 16 amino acids. Patients had newly diagnosed, untreated stage II-IVA oral cavity squamous cell carcinoma. Method: immunoSEQ multiplex PCR; TCRdb's copy keeps in-frame clones and lacks some. The repertoire holds almost 7,000 clones, about two thirds seen once, with less than 3% in the top ten. As to this clone: What it binds is unknown.

Source: PBMCs, taken before nivolumab (anti-PD-1) treatment. The rearrangement joins TRBV7-8 to TRBJ2-7; 8 nucleotides align to TRBD1. This clonotype originated in a person aged 40 to 85 with oral cavity squamous cell carcinoma. The CDR3 sequence: CASSSTRGLRSYEQYF. CDR3 sequence (DNA): TGTGCCAGCAGCTCAACCAGGGGGCTAAGGTCCTACGAGCAGTACTTC.